This TCR beta chain was documented in a study of T cell responses to AZD1222 COVID-19 vaccine. Study results and limitations: Just a handful of AZD1222 recipients tested seropositive at baseline. CD4 TCRs associated with vaccination spanned spike, dominating at 160-218 and 743-854. After two AZD1222 doses, spike-specific TCR breadth and depth rose versus day 0. The study sampled repertoires only after the peak T cell response.

Comment on this clone: Its antigen is unknown.

Data came from immunoSEQ multiplex PCR; TCRdb stores just in-frame clones and leaves some out. The data hold 150,000 to 200,000 clones, with about 88% observed a single time. With 5 bases clipped from V and 5 bases from J, the junction kept 4 bases outside the gene matches. This CDR3 has 14 amino acids. The germline V gene has CDR1 MGHDK and CDR2 SYGVNS. The material was peripheral blood, obtained on day 0 of AZD1222 vaccination. The rearrangement uses TRBV25-1 and TRBJ2-1; TRBD1 matches 9 bases. The clonotype originates from an adult in good health. CDR3 bases: TGTGCCAGCAGTACCCGGACAGGGGACAATGAGCAGTTCTTC. Its translation is CASSTRTGDNEQFF.